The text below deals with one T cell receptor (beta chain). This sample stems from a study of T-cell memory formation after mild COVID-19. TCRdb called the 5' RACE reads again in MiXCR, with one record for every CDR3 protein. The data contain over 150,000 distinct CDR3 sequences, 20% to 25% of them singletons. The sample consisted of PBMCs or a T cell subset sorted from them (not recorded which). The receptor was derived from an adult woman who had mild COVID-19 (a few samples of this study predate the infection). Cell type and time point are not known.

The CDR3 DNA reads as TGTGCCAGCAGTTATCCGGGACAGGGGGCTTACGAGCAGTACTTC. As protein: CASSYPGQGAYEQYF. This sequence joins TRBV6-5 and TRBJ2-7; 12 nucleotides line up with TRBD1. Germline lookup yields CDR1 MNHEY and CDR2 SVGAGI. V was pared by 3 bases and J by 4 bases, with 4 bases of the junction left unmatched. The CDR3 totals 15 residues.